This entry lists 31 T cell receptor beta chains sequenced from one sample in a study of shared clonotypes between healthy human individuals. The table came from immunoSEQ multiplex PCR; TCRdb's copy has only in-frame clones and leaves some out. The table lists about 510,000 clones, approximately 79% of them singletons, with around 12% in the top ten. Sequenced: PBMCs. These receptors were taken from a woman aged 35 to 49 in good health. Some clones in this sample may be carry-over from other donors' samples.

J is TRBJ2-7 and V is TRBV30, with TRBD2 matching 7 bases. Germline V gene data show CDR1 as GTSNPN and CDR2 as SVGIG (reference sequence). The CDR3 is 13 amino acids. J lost 6 bases, V lost 1 base, and 6 bases had no gene match. The CDR3 spells CAWSALSSGEQYF. The CDR3 DNA is TGTGCCTGGAGTGCCCTATCTAGCGGCGAGCAGTACTTC.

The count of this clone is one. The chain joins TRBV6-6 to TRBJ2-1; 8 bases are a match to TRBD2. V was pared by 8 bases and J by 5 bases, with 11 bases of the junction left unmatched. Germline-derived CDR1 and CDR2 are MNHNY and SVGAGI (reference sequence). The CDR3 covers 15 residues. CDR3 residues: CASLILTSEHNEQFF. The CDR3 nucleotides are TGTGCCAGCTTAATTTTGACTAGCGAGCACAATGAGCAGTTCTTC.

The chain employs TRBV28 and TRBJ1-5, with D perhaps matching TRBD1 (5 bases). Germline assignment: CDR1 MDHEN and CDR2 SYDVKM. V was clipped by 5 bases and J by 3 bases, with 17 bases between them. CDR3 length: 16 amino acids. The CDR3 sequence: CASSLGGVPSNQPQHF. CDR3 DNA: TGTGCCAGCAGTCTTGGGGGGGTGCCTTCCAATCAGCCCCAGCATTTT.

The chain couples TRBV30 to TRBJ1-2; D call uncertain. Germline CDR1 is GTSNPN and CDR2 is SVGIG (reference sequence). V lost 0 bases and J 4 bases, leaving 12 bases between the germline ends. The CDR3 runs 14 residues. Here the CDR3 reads CAWSVPRAGYGYTF. The CDR3 bases are TGTGCCTGGAGTGTACCTCGGGCTGGCTATGGCTACACCTTC.

The genes are TRBV4-1 and TRBJ2-2; 8 bases are a match to TRBD1. The CDR3 covers 16 residues. The V gene's germline CDR1 is MGHRA and CDR2 YSYEKL. Trimming cost V 4 bases and J 0 bases; bases outside gene matches: 4. The CDR3 spells CASSRGTGTNTGELFF. Written as DNA, the CDR3 is TGCGCCAGCAGCCGGGGGACAGGAACGAACACCGGGGAGCTGTTTTTT.

The count of this clone is one. The J gene is TRBJ1-4, the V gene TRBV7-9, with TRBD1 identical over 8 bases. V shed 1 base, J shed 7 bases, and the junction held 5 bases outside the gene matches. CDR1 and CDR2 from the germline V gene are SEHNR and FQNEAQ (reference sequence). This CDR3 has 15 residues. CDR3 residues: CASSLGTGSAEKLFF. DNA of the CDR3: TGTGCCAGCAGCTTAGGGACAGGGAGCGCTGAAAAACTGTTTTTT. Variable domain in full (rest from reference TRBV7-9 and TRBJ1-4): DTGVSQNPRHKITKRGQNVTFRCDPISEHNRLYWYRQTLGQGPEFLTYFQNEAQLEKSRLLSDRFSAERPKGSFSTLEIQRTEQGDSAMYLCASSLGTGSAEKLFFGSGTQLSVL.

The CDR3 coding sequence is TGTGCCAGCAGTTTATATCCCAGCGCACAAGCCTACGAGCAGTACTTC. It encodes CASSLYPSAQAYEQYF. The V call is TRBV27, the J call TRBJ2-7; D gene uncertain. The V gene's germline CDR1 is MNHEY and CDR2 SMNVEV (reference sequence). This CDR3 has 16 amino acids. The V end lost 1 base, the J end lost 2 bases, and 15 bases lay between the germline ends.

J is TRBJ1-2 and V is TRBV11-2, with a possible D match to TRBD1 (5 bases). Germline assignment: CDR1 SGHAT and CDR2 FQNNGV. The CDR3 is 14 amino acids. V lost 5 bases, J lost 0 bases, and 10 bases lay in between. The CDR3 region is CASSRQPPNYGYTF. Here the CDR3 DNA reads TGTGCCAGCAGCCGACAGCCTCCTAACTATGGCTACACCTTC.

This chain connects TRBV28 to TRBJ1-3; D is unresolved. CDR1 and CDR2 from the germline V gene are MDHEN and SYDVKM. The length of the CDR3 is 12 residues. Trimming removed 3 bases at V and 7 bases at J, with 7 bases between. CDR3 protein: CASSFATNTIYF. Here the CDR3 DNA reads TGTGCCAGCAGTTTCGCAACCAACACCATATATTTT.

This chain joins TRBV11-3 and TRBJ2-7; 8 bases are shared with TRBD2. V lost 2 bases and J lost 4; bases outside the gene matches: 4. The CDR3 has 14 amino acids. The germline CDR1 and CDR2 sequences are SGHNT and YENEEA. In DNA, the CDR3 is TGTGCCAGCAGCTTAAGCGGGAGTGTTTACGAGCAGTACTTC. Translation: CASSLSGSVYEQYF. The full variable domain, completed using reference TRBV11-3 and TRBJ2-7, is EAGVVQSPRYKIIEKKQPVAFWCNPISGHNTLYWYLQNLGQGPELLIRYENEEAVDDSQLPKDRFSAERLKGVDSTLKIQPAELGDSAVYLCASSLSGSVYEQYFGPGTRLTVT.

As to this clone: Mismatch with germline at one junction end may stem from a read error. This chain connects TRBV4-2 to TRBJ1-1, with 7 bases matching TRBD1. Per germline, CDR1 LGHNA and CDR2 YNFKEQ. The CDR3 has 13 residues. The CDR3 DNA sequence: TGTACCAGCAGGGGGTTGGGGAACACTGAAGCTTTCTTT. It is translated as CTSRGLGNTEAFF.

A few counts support this clone. The rearrangement links TRBV7-6 to TRBJ2-5, with D possibly TRBD1 on 6 matching bases. The CDR3 runs 12 residues. The germline V gene encodes CDR1 SGHVS and CDR2 FNYEAQ. Trimming stripped 6 bases from V and 6 bases from J, with 11 bases between. Here the CDR3 reads CASRQGRQTQYF. CDR3 sequence (DNA): TGTGCCAGCAGGCAGGGGCGACAGACCCAGTACTTC.

The V call is TRBV2, the J call TRBJ2-1; possibly TRBD2 for D (6 bases). This CDR3 has 13 amino acids. V lost 8 bases and J 15 bases, leaving 23 bases between the germline ends. Germline CDR1 SNHLY, CDR2 FYNNEI. The DNA for the CDR3 is TGTGCCAGCGGAGGGGTATCTAGCGATATAGGGTTCTTC. Translation: CASGGVSSDIGFF. Based on the CDR3 plus reference TRBV2 and TRBJ2-1, the full variable domain is EPEVTQTPSHQVTQMGQEVILRCVPISNHLYFYWYRQILGQKVEFLVSFYNNEISEKSEIFDDQFSVERPDGSNFTLKIRSTKLEDSAMYFCASGGVSSDIGFFGPGTRLTVL.

The sample holds many counts of this clone. The CDR3, as DNA: TGTGCCAGCAGGTCTAGCCACGCCGCAGATACGCAGTATTTT. It codes for CASRSSHAADTQYF. The chain recombines TRBV6-5 with TRBJ2-3, with D perhaps TRBD2 (5 bases). The CDR3 contains 14 residues. The germline V and J ends were trimmed by 6 bases and 4 bases, with 14 bases remaining between them. Germline V gives CDR1 MNHEY, CDR2 SVGAGI.

This chain connects TRBV18 to TRBJ2-2, with D possibly called TRBD1 or TRBD2 (6 bases each). Germline V gene sequence: CDR1 KGHSH, CDR2 LQKENI. The CDR3 totals 14 residues. Trimming took off 2 bases at V and 6 bases at J, with 10 bases between the two ends. The CDR3 is CASSPNRGPGELFF. In nucleotides, the CDR3 is TGTGCCAGCTCACCAAATCGGGGGCCCGGGGAGCTGTTTTTT.

This clone was recorded once. The gene calls are TRBV7-2 and TRBJ1-2; D remains ambiguous. V shed 5 bases and J shed 6 bases, with 13 bases lying between them. CDR1 and CDR2 from the germline V gene are SGHTA and FQGNSA. This CDR3 is 13 amino acids long. The CDR3 DNA is TGTGCCAGCAGCCTTCTCACTGTGGATGGCTACACCTTC. The encoded protein is CASSLLTVDGYTF.

This chain joins TRBV30 and TRBJ2-1; no clear D. In germline, CDR1 is GTSNPN, CDR2 SVGIG (reference sequence). This CDR3 region has 12 residues. The V end lost 5 bases, the J end lost 2 bases, and 7 bases lay between the germline ends. The CDR3 protein is CAWDLPYNEQFF. Written as DNA, the CDR3 is TGTGCCTGGGACCTTCCCTACAATGAGCAGTTCTTC.

The DNA of the CDR3 is TGTGCCAGCACTCCGATGGCCTCCAGCGATGAGCAGTTCTTC. It is translated as CASTPMASSDEQFF. The genes are TRBV6-1 and TRBJ2-1; D remains unclear. Germline lookup yields CDR1 MNHNS and CDR2 SASEGT. The CDR3 covers 14 residues. V gave up 7 bases and J gave up 8 bases, with 18 bases separating them.

The chain couples TRBV28 to TRBJ2-1; unclear D gene. Germline assignment: CDR1 MDHEN and CDR2 SYDVKM. CDR3 length: 16 amino acids. V dropped 4 bases and J dropped 0 bases, with 13 bases sitting between them. The CDR3 here is CASSSSRWGSYNEQFF. The CDR3 nucleotides are TGTGCCAGCAGTTCATCTCGATGGGGCTCCTACAATGAGCAGTTCTTC.

The chain uses TRBV9 and TRBJ2-5; 14 bases fit TRBD2. CDR1 SGDLS and CDR2 YYNGEE come from the germline V gene. The CDR3 is made up of 18 amino acids. The V gene end was trimmed by 7 bases and the J gene end by 4 bases; junction bases not matched to a gene: 15. The CDR3 nucleotides read TGTGCCAGCTCGAAGCGCTCCGGGACTAGCGGGAGCGGAGAGACCCAGTACTTC. It yields the protein CASSKRSGTSGSGETQYF.

The rearrangement links TRBV7-8 to TRBJ2-7; D is uncertain. Per germline, CDR1 SGHVS and CDR2 FQNEAQ. The CDR3 extends over 15 amino acids. Trimming shortened V by 2 bases and J by 4 bases, and 15 bases separated the two germline ends. The CDR3 DNA reads as TGTGCCAGCAGCTTACGCGACGGCTATTTTTACGAGCAGTACTTC. Residues: CASSLRDGYFYEQYF.

The chain recombines TRBV11-2 with TRBJ2-5; 12 positions agree with TRBD2. There are 17 residues in the CDR3. The germline V gene has CDR1 SGHAT and CDR2 FQNNGV. The ends lost 3 bases at V and 2 bases at J; junction bases unmatched: 7. The CDR3 nucleotides are TGTGCCAGCAGCTTCGGACTAGCGGGACGGGGGCAAGAGACCCAGTACTTC. Its translation: CASSFGLAGRGQETQYF.

This chain links TRBV2 with TRBJ1-3; D is uncertain. CDR3 length: 14 amino acids. Germline lookup yields CDR1 SNHLY and CDR2 FYNNEI. V shed 7 bases and J shed 0 bases, with 10 bases lying between them. The CDR3 nucleotides read TGTGCCAGCACAGGCTCTAGCTCTGGAAACACCATATATTTT. As protein: CASTGSSSGNTIYF.

This clone has only one observation. The chain recombines TRBV2 with TRBJ2-7, with TRBD2 matching 9 bases. Trimming cost V 4 bases and J 2 bases; bases outside gene matches: 3. Germline CDR1 SNHLY, CDR2 FYNNEI. The CDR3 is made up of 14 amino acids. CDR3 bases: TGTGCCAGCAGTGTTAGCGGGAGTGCCTACGAGCAGTACTTC. Amino acids: CASSVSGSAYEQYF.

The J gene is TRBJ1-1, the V gene TRBV28; TRBD1 aligns across 8 bases. The length of the CDR3 is 13 residues. Germline loops: CDR1 MDHEN, CDR2 SYDVKM. Trimming removed 7 bases from V and 11 bases from J; junction bases left unmatched: 12. CDR3 in amino acids: CASKRQGAGLAFF. The CDR3 DNA reads as TGTGCCAGCAAGAGGCAGGGGGCCGGTTTGGCTTTCTTT.

V usage is TRBV7-2 and J usage is TRBJ2-1; TRBD2 matches at 14 bases. Trimming removed 3 bases from V and 12 bases from J; junction bases left unmatched: 4. This CDR3 spans 14 amino acids. Germline CDR1 is SGHTA and CDR2 is FQGNSA. CDR3 DNA sequence: TGTGCCAGCAGCTTGGGGACTAGCGGGAGATTGCAGTTCTTC. Protein sequence: CASSLGTSGRLQFF.

The chain uses TRBV10-3 and TRBJ2-4, with no clear D. Germline CDR1 ENHRY, CDR2 SYGVKD. V was cut by 3 bases and J by 8 bases, with 11 bases left in between. The CDR3 length is 13 residues. The CDR3 DNA follows: TGTGCCATCAGTGAAAAGGCCCAACACATTCAGTACTTC. Protein product: CAISEKAQHIQYF.

The V and J genes are TRBV11-2 and TRBJ2-1, with TRBD2 identical over 11 bases. V gave up 7 bases and J gave up 3 bases; unmatched junction bases: 2. Germline V gives CDR1 SGHAT, CDR2 FQNNGV. The CDR3 consists of 14 residues. The CDR3 bases are TGTGCCAGCAATCTAGCGGGAGGCTACAATGAGCAGTTCTTC. Translating gives CASNLAGGYNEQFF.

The chain carries TRBV28 and TRBJ2-7, with 12 bases fitting TRBD2. V lost 5 bases to trimming and J lost 1 base; unmatched junction nucleotides: 3. Germline V CDR1 and CDR2: MDHEN, SYDVKM. This CDR3 has 15 amino acids. CDR3: CASSPSGRDSYEQYF. CDR3 sequence (DNA): TGTGCCAGCAGTCCTAGCGGGAGGGATTCCTACGAGCAGTACTTC. The full variable domain, with the rest looked up from reference TRBV28 and TRBJ2-7, is DVKVTQSSRYLVKRTGEKVFLECVQDMDHENMFWYRQDPGLGLRLIYFSYDVKMKEKGDIPEGYSVSREKKERFSLILESASTNQTSMYLCASSPSGRDSYEQYFGPGTRLTVT.

This sequence joins TRBV29-1 and TRBJ1-5, with D perhaps TRBD1 (6 bases). The CDR3 extends over 13 amino acids. Trimming stripped 4 bases from V and 4 bases from J, with 11 bases between. Looked up from germline, CDR1 is SQVTM and CDR2 is ANQGSEA. CDR3 protein: CSVVGGANQPQHF. The CDR3 region has the DNA TGCAGCGTTGTCGGGGGCGCAAATCAGCCCCAGCATTTT.

This chain connects TRBV18 to TRBJ2-7, with 11 bases that match TRBD1. There are 16 residues in the CDR3. Germline V gives CDR1 KGHSH, CDR2 LQKENI. V lost 3 bases and J lost 3; bases outside the gene matches: 7. The CDR3, as DNA: TGTGCCAGCTCACCGCCCCGAGGGACAGGGGGCTACGAGCAGTACTTC. It yields the protein CASSPPRGTGGYEQYF.